This record covers a single T cell receptor (beta chain). The antigen is unknown. The second PCR ran about 6 to 11 cycles with a sample-barcoded 5' primer and J-beta primers. One entry per CDR3 protein results from TCRdb running MiXCR on the 5' RACE reads. The repertoire holds about 1.4 million distinct CDR3 sequences, with approximately 59% as singletons. The entry originates in a study of blood T cells in healthy people across ages. Study-level results: Naive T cell percentage showed a strong correlation with TCR beta diversity.

Germline loops: CDR1 LGHDT, CDR2 YNNKEL (reference sequence). V was trimmed by 0 bases and J by 2 bases, leaving 13 bases between them. CDR3 length: 17 amino acids. The genes are TRBV3-1 and TRBJ2-2, with D tentatively TRBD2 (6 bases). This TCR derives from a man aged 18 to 30 in good health. The sample consisted of blood. The CDR3 bases are TGTGCCAGCAGCCAAGAAGGGGCCGGGAGTAACACCGGGGAGCTGTTTTTT. Its translation: CASSQEGAGSNTGELFF.